Described below is a single T cell receptor (beta chain) sequence and its context. The record originates from a study of blood T cell repertoires in COVID-19. In the study overall: COVID-19 samples, acute and convalescent, were from the United States, Italy and Spain. The cDNA or gDNA used as material had been derived from T cells, B-cell-depleted T cells, or PBMCs.

In the authors' methods: By means of reference gene primer amplification, nucleated cell counts were estimated. Using immunoSEQ multiplex PCR, the repertoire was profiled, and TCRdb retains in-frame clones only, with some absent. That table gives V, J and clone size, and the DNA gave D and trimming. The table records 100,000 or so clones, 69% of them present only once. This CDR3 has 15 residues. V lost 2 bases, J lost 2 bases, and 5 bases stayed unmatched. The germline CDR1 and CDR2 sequences are SGHTA and FQGNSA. The specimen sequenced was peripheral blood. This receptor was obtained from an elderly man with acute or convalescent COVID-19. This chain joins TRBV7-2 and TRBJ2-7, with 8 bases lining up with TRBD1. The CDR3 loop reads CASSLMGQATYEQYF. In DNA form, the CDR3 reads TGTGCCAGCAGCTTAATGGGACAGGCCACCTACGAGCAGTACTTC.